This entry lists 30 T cell receptor beta chains sequenced from one sample in a study of blood T cell repertoires in COVID-19 (dated by TCRdb to about 2020). The library was built by means of the immunoSEQ multiplex PCR assay. TCRdb took this table from immuneACCESS and kept in-frame rearrangements with V and J called. Such tables lack part of the clones; where checked against another copy, unresolved V genes explain under half of the gap, and the rest is unexplained. This sample holds fewer than 100,000 clones; about 80% were observed only once. The top ten hold around 22% of the sample. Input material: peripheral blood. These receptors came from a man aged 65 to 85 with acute or convalescent COVID-19.

V gene TRBV19 combines with J gene TRBJ1-5; the match to TRBD1 covers 9 bases. The CDR3 consists of 13 residues. Germline-derived CDR1 and CDR2 are LNHDA and SQIVND (reference sequence). V dropped 7 bases and J dropped 7; count of bases not matched to a gene: 5. CDR3 residues: CASKGTGRQPQHF. The CDR3 nucleotides are TGTGCCAGTAAGGGGACAGGGAGACAGCCCCAGCATTTT.

This clone was counted between two and nine times. This chain uses TRBV7-6 with TRBJ1-5; D might be TRBD1 (5 bases). The CDR3 totals 16 residues. V shed 1 base and J shed 1 base, with 11 bases lying between them. The V gene's germline CDR1 is SGHVS and CDR2 FNYEAQ. In DNA, the CDR3 is TGTGCCAGCAGCTTAGGCAGGGCGGGAAGCAATCAGCCCCAGCATTTT. This translates into CASSLGRAGSNQPQHF.

The sample holds many counts of this clone. The CDR3, as DNA: TGCGCCAGCAGCCAATGGGGGGGAGAGACCCAGTACTTC. Amino acid sequence: CASSQWGGETQYF. The V gene is TRBV4-1, the J gene TRBJ2-5; 7 nucleotides line up with TRBD2. The V gene end was trimmed by 2 bases and the J gene end by 4 bases; junction bases not matched to a gene: 1. The CDR3 is 13 residues long. Looked up from germline, CDR1 is MGHRA and CDR2 is YSYEKL.

This clone was recorded once. The J gene is TRBJ1-5, the V gene TRBV6-6, with D perhaps matching TRBD1 (5 bases). Germline CDR1 and CDR2: MNHNY and SVGAGI (reference sequence). Between the trimmed V and J ends, which lost 6 bases and 1 base, there was a span of 16 bases. The CDR3 length is 16 residues. In DNA, the CDR3 is TGTGCCAGCAGCCATGGAGACAGTTCCAGCAATCAGCCCCAGCATTTT. Amino acid sequence: CASSHGDSSSNQPQHF.

This chain uses TRBV5-8 with TRBJ2-2; TRBD2 aligns across 7 bases. The CDR3 is 16 residues long. V was pared by 5 bases and J by 0 bases, with 7 bases of the junction left unmatched. Per germline, CDR1 SGHTS and CDR2 YDEGEE. The CDR3 sequence: CASSRASGSNTGELFF. DNA for the CDR3: TGTGCCAGCAGTCGAGCTAGCGGATCGAACACCGGGGAGCTGTTTTTT. Full variable domain (outside the CDR3, taken from reference TRBV5-8 and TRBJ2-2): EAGVTQSPTHLIKTRGQQATLRCSPISGHTSVYWYQQALGLGLQFLLWYDEGEERNRGNFPPRFSGRQFPNYSSELNVNALELEDSALYLCASSRASGSNTGELFFGEGSRLTVL.

This chain links TRBV7-8 with TRBJ1-6; TRBD1 aligns across 7 bases. The CDR3 has 14 residues. After removal of 6 bases from V and 10 bases from J, the junction contained 9 bases not matched to a gene. Germline assignment: CDR1 SGHVS and CDR2 FQNEAQ. CDR3 amino acids: CASRPTGFNSPLHF. The CDR3 DNA reads as TGTGCCAGCAGACCGACAGGGTTTAACTCACCCCTCCACTTT. Based on the CDR3 plus reference TRBV7-8 and TRBJ1-6, the full variable domain is GAGVSQSPRYKVAKRGQDVALRCDPISGHVSLFWYQQALGQGPEFLTYFQNEAQLDKSGLPSDRFFAERPEGSVSTLKIQRTQQEDSAVYLCASRPTGFNSPLHFGNGTRLTVT.

The chain employs TRBV27 and TRBJ1-3; TRBD1 is a possible D gene (6 bases). Germline V lookup: CDR1 MNHEY, CDR2 SMNVEV (reference sequence). The CDR3 is made up of 15 amino acids. The V and J ends lost 5 bases and 5 bases respectively, with 16 bases between them. CDR3 sequence: CASSPQGQGRNTIYF. The CDR3 DNA sequence: TGTGCCAGCAGTCCCCAGGGGCAGGGCAGAAACACCATATATTTT.

This clone was detected a few times. The rearrangement joins TRBV5-1 to TRBJ2-7, with TRBD1 matching 10 bases. Germline CDR1 and CDR2: SGHRS and YFSETQ. V was clipped by 3 bases and J by 5 bases; unmatched bases: 8. The CDR3 runs to 15 residues. The CDR3: CASSSQGQGLDEQYF. Written as DNA, the CDR3 is TGCGCCAGCAGCTCCCAGGGACAGGGGCTCGACGAGCAGTACTTC.

The chain's CDR3 is CASSGHLDQPQHF. The CDR3 coding sequence is TGTGCCAGCAGCGGACACCTTGATCAGCCCCAGCATTTT. V is TRBV9 and J is TRBJ1-5; D uncertain. V lost 3 bases and J lost 5, with 9 bases in between. Germline values: CDR1 SGDLS, CDR2 YYNGEE. The CDR3 consists of 13 residues.

This chain joins TRBV5-1 and TRBJ2-5; 8 bases line up with TRBD1. The CDR3 has 14 amino acids. The trim removed 4 bases at V and 5 bases at J, leaving 7 bases unmatched. Germline values: CDR1 SGHRS, CDR2 YFSETQ. CDR3 in DNA: TGCGCCAGCAGCACCCCGGACAGGGCGGAGACCCAGTACTTC. Encoded protein: CASSTPDRAETQYF.

This clone was observed a few times. This rearrangement joins TRBV4-1 to TRBJ2-5; the D gene is possibly TRBD2 (6 bases). The CDR3 contains 15 residues. Germline assignment: CDR1 MGHRA and CDR2 YSYEKL. The V and J ends lost 2 bases and 2 bases respectively, with 12 bases between them. The CDR3 DNA follows: TGCGCCAGCAGCCAACCCTCTAGCGTTCAAGAGACCCAGTACTTC. Translation: CASSQPSSVQETQYF.

The chain links TRBV28 to TRBJ2-7; 8 bases agree with TRBD1. V lost 4 bases and J lost 4; bases outside the gene matches: 9. The V gene's germline CDR1 is MDHEN and CDR2 SYDVKM. The CDR3 is 15 amino acids. CDR3 sequence: CASSYFGDRGYEQYF. CDR3 in DNA: TGTGCCAGCAGTTACTTCGGTGACAGGGGTTACGAGCAGTACTTC. Full variable domain (remainder filled in from reference TRBV28 and TRBJ2-7): DVKVTQSSRYLVKRTGEKVFLECVQDMDHENMFWYRQDPGLGLRLIYFSYDVKMKEKGDIPEGYSVSREKKERFSLILESASTNQTSMYLCASSYFGDRGYEQYFGPGTRLTVT.

The chain carries TRBV29-1 and TRBJ1-5; TRBD1 might be the D (5 bases). This CDR3 has 13 amino acids. Trimming left V 2 bases short and J 5 bases short, with 10 bases between. Germline V gene data show CDR1 as SQVTM and CDR2 as ANQGSEA. CDR3 DNA sequence: TGCAGCGTTGAACTAGGGGCGGATCAGCCCCAGCATTTT. Translated, it gives CSVELGADQPQHF.

This chain connects TRBV28 to TRBJ2-7, with 8 bases that match TRBD1. Germline CDR1 reads MDHEN; CDR2 reads SYDVKM. This CDR3 spans 18 amino acids. Trimming removed 3 bases from V and 2 bases from J; junction bases left unmatched: 15. The CDR3 here is CASSFLRTGSLVAYEQYF. DNA of the CDR3: TGTGCCAGCAGTTTTCTTAGGACAGGGTCCCTTGTGGCCTACGAGCAGTACTTC.

J is TRBJ2-7 and V is TRBV6-6, with a possible D match to TRBD1 (6 bases). Trimming cost V 5 bases and J 3 bases, with 23 bases left between them. The CDR3 totals 17 residues. Germline assignment: CDR1 MNHNY and CDR2 SVGAGI (reference sequence). The CDR3 DNA is TGTGCCAGCAGTCCGAGGACAGCTTCGAGCCCCCGCTACGAGCAGTACTTC. Its protein is CASSPRTASSPRYEQYF.

Here the CDR3 reads CASSFGTRPYEQYF. DNA for the CDR3: TGTGCCAGCAGTTTCGGGACAAGACCCTACGAGCAGTACTTC. V gene TRBV6-5 combines with J gene TRBJ2-7, with a tentative D call TRBD1 (6 bases). Germline loops: CDR1 MNHEY, CDR2 SVGAGI. The CDR3 spans 14 residues. The V and J ends lost 4 bases and 2 bases respectively, with 12 bases between them.

This clone came up a few times. The V gene is TRBV6-5, the J gene TRBJ2-3; D is perhaps TRBD2 (6 bases). CDR1 is MNHEY, CDR2 SVGAGI, per germline. Trimming shortened V by 2 bases and J by 6 bases, and 18 bases separated the two germline ends. CDR3 length equals 16 residues. CDR3 nucleotides: TGTGCCAGCAGTTACCAGGGACTTTCGAAAATTGATACGCAGTATTTT. Its translation: CASSYQGLSKIDTQYF.

The J gene is TRBJ2-1, the V gene TRBV18, with D possibly matching TRBD1 (6 bases). The CDR3 totals 14 residues. Between the trimmed V and J ends, which lost 3 bases and 6 bases, there was a span of 12 bases. Germline CDR1 is KGHSH and CDR2 is LQKENI. The CDR3: CASSPPAGANEQFF. CDR3 in DNA: TGTGCCAGCTCACCTCCCGCAGGGGCCAATGAGCAGTTCTTC.

V gene TRBV19 combines with J gene TRBJ2-5; 11 bases are shared with TRBD1. Germline CDR1 reads LNHDA; CDR2 reads SQIVND (reference sequence). V lost 5 bases, J lost 5 bases, and 22 bases stayed unmatched. The CDR3 has 20 amino acids. CDR3 bases: TGTGCCAGTAGTTCCTTTGGGGGCAAACCGGGACAGGGGGAAGGCGAGACCCAGTACTTC. Protein sequence: CASSSFGGKPGQGEGETQYF.

The chain has TRBV18 and TRBJ2-7, with D possibly being TRBD2 (6 bases). The CDR3 totals 15 residues. Trimming took 4 bases from V and 6 from J, leaving 19 bases between them. Germline CDR1 and CDR2: KGHSH and LQKENI. The CDR3 nucleotides are TGTGCCAGCTCACTCAGCCGGGGGTTTCAGCGCGAGCAGTACTTC. Its protein is CASSLSRGFQREQYF.

The gene calls are TRBV27 and TRBJ1-4, with TRBD1 matching over 7 bases. This CDR3 is built from 16 residues. After removal of 5 bases from V and 4 bases from J, the junction contained 10 bases not matched to a gene. The germline V gene encodes CDR1 MNHEY and CDR2 SMNVEV (reference sequence). The CDR3, as DNA: TGTGCCAGCAGTCCAACTCGACAGGGTTTTAATGAAAAACTGTTTTTT. It encodes CASSPTRQGFNEKLFF.

Details on this clone: One junction end disagrees with the germline gene, perhaps due to a read error. The CDR3 is CASSSVAGGMNEQFF. The DNA for the CDR3 is TGTGCTAGCAGCTCCGTAGCGGGAGGAATGAATGAGCAGTTCTTC. This rearrangement joins TRBV7-7 to TRBJ2-1; 10 nucleotides line up with TRBD2. The CDR3 runs to 15 residues. CDR1 is SSHAT and CDR2 is FNYEAQ in the germline V gene (reference sequence).

The V gene is TRBV19, the J gene TRBJ2-7; TRBD2 aligns across 7 bases. This CDR3 is built from 11 residues. J was trimmed by 3 bases and V by 7 bases; bases with no gene match: 0. From germline, CDR1 is LNHDA and CDR2 SQIVND (reference sequence). CDR3 loop: CASTSGYEQYF. Here the CDR3 DNA reads TGTGCCAGTACTAGCGGCTACGAGCAGTACTTC.

The CDR3 nucleotides read TGTGCCAGCAGCAGAACACAGGGATGGAATGAAAAACTGTTTTTT. It specifies CASSRTQGWNEKLFF. The chain uses TRBV4-2 and TRBJ1-4; tentative D call: TRBD1 (6 bases). The V gene's germline CDR1 is LGHNA and CDR2 YNFKEQ. The length of the CDR3 is 15 residues. Deletions cut 5 bases from V and 5 bases from J, with 15 bases between.

The genes are TRBV6-5 and TRBJ1-6; possible D gene TRBD1, 5 bases. The CDR3 has 14 amino acids. Germline CDR1 and CDR2: MNHEY and SVGAGI. The V end lost 2 bases, the J end lost 6 bases, and 8 bases lay between the germline ends. The CDR3 DNA reads as TGTGCCAGCAGTTACCAGGGCAGTAATTCACCCCTCCACTTT. Its translation: CASSYQGSNSPLHF.

This clone was seen a few times. The rearrangement joins TRBV6-5 to TRBJ1-2, with 8 bases identical to TRBD1. V lost 4 bases, J lost 2 bases, and 9 bases stayed unmatched. The germline V gene has CDR1 MNHEY and CDR2 SVGAGI. This CDR3 is 16 amino acids long. The CDR3 nucleotides read TGTGCCAGCAGTTCCGACAGGGGCCAACGGAACTATGGCTACACCTTC. Translating gives CASSSDRGQRNYGYTF.

The J gene is TRBJ1-1, the V gene TRBV5-1, with D perhaps matching TRBD1 (6 bases). Germline V lookup: CDR1 SGHRS, CDR2 YFSETQ. Trimming took off 4 bases at V and 7 bases at J, with 14 bases between the two ends. This CDR3 spans 13 amino acids. The CDR3 bases are TGCGCCAGCAGCCCGGACAGTTCGAGTGAAGCTTTCTTT. This codes for CASSPDSSSEAFF.

The chain has TRBV10-3 and TRBJ1-5; TRBD1 is a possible D gene (5 bases). This CDR3 has 17 residues. Germline V lookup: CDR1 ENHRY, CDR2 SYGVKD. V was trimmed by 5 bases and J by 4 bases, leaving 21 bases between them. CDR3 amino acids: CAISLTGDTGQNQPQHF. CDR3 nucleotide sequence: TGTGCCATCAGTTTAACGGGAGACACGGGGCAAAATCAGCCCCAGCATTTT.

V gene TRBV5-4 combines with J gene TRBJ2-6; the D gene is possibly TRBD2 (5 bases). The CDR3 has 17 amino acids. The V end was cut by 2 bases, the J end by 0 bases, with 12 bases between. Germline lookup yields CDR1 SGHNT and CDR2 YYREEE (reference sequence). Written as DNA, the CDR3 is TGTGCCAGCAGCTTTGGCGGGCGCAGCTCTGGGGCCAACGTCCTGACTTTC. It is translated as CASSFGGRSSGANVLTF.

The gene calls are TRBV18 and TRBJ1-5, with D unresolved. The germline gives CDR1 KGHSH, CDR2 LQKENI. This CDR3 is 14 amino acids long. The V gene lost 4 bases and the J gene lost 7 bases, with 14 bases spanning the gap. This CDR3 reads CASSQDGFSQPQHF. The CDR3 DNA is TGTGCCAGCTCACAGGATGGGTTTAGCCAGCCCCAGCATTTT.